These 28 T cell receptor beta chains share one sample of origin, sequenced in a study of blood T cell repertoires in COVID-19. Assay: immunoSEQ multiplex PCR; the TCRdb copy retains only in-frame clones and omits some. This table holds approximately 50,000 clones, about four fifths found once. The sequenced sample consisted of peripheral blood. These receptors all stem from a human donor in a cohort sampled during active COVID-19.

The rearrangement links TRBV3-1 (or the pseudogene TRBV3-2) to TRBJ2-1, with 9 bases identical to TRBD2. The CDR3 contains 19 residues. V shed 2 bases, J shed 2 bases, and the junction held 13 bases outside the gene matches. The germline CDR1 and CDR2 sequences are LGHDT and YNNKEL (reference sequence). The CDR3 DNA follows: TGTGCCAGCAGCCAATGGGGCGATTATAGCGGGGGTGCCTACAATGAGCAGTTCTTC. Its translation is CASSQWGDYSGGAYNEQFF.

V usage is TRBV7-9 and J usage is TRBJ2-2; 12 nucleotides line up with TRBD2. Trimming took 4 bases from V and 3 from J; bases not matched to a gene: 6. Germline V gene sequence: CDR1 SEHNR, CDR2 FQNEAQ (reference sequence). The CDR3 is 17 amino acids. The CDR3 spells CASSSPTSGGDTGELFF. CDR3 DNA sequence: TGTGCCAGCAGCTCCCCGACTAGCGGGGGAGACACCGGGGAGCTGTTTTTT.

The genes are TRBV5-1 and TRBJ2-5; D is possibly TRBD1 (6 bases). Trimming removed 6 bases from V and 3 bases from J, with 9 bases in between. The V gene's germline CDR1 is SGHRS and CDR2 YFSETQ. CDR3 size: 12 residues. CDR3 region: CASTKGEETQYF. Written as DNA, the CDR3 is TGCGCCAGCACTAAGGGGGAAGAGACCCAGTACTTC.

This CDR3 reads CASSKELLGANTEAFF. As DNA, the CDR3 is TGTGCCAGCAGCAAAGAACTCTTGGGAGCCAACACTGAAGCTTTCTTT. J is TRBJ1-1 and V is TRBV21-1. TRBV21-1 is a documented pseudogene. The CDR3 has 16 residues.

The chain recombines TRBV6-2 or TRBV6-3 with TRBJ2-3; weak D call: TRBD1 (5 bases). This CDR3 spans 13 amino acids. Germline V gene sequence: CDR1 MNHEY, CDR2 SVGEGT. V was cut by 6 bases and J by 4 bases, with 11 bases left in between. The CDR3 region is CASSGQSADTQYF. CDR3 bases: TGTGCCAGCAGCGGACAATCAGCAGATACGCAGTATTTT.

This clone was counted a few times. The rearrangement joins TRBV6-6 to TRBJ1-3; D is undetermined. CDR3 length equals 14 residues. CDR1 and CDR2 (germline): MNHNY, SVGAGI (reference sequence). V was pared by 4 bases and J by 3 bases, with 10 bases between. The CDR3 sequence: CASSSQRSGNTIYF. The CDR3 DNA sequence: TGTGCCAGCAGTTCCCAGCGTAGTGGAAACACCATATATTTT.

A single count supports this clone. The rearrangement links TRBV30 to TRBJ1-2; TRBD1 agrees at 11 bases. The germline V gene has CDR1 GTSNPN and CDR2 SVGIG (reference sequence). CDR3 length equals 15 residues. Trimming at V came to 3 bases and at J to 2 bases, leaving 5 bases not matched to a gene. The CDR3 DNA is TGTGCCTGGAGGATGGGACAGGGGGTGAACTATGGCTACACCTTC. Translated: CAWRMGQGVNYGYTF.

CDR3 protein: CASSLGTVYGYTF. The CDR3, as DNA: TGTGCCAGCAGCTTAGGGACAGTCTATGGCTACACCTTC. The chain carries TRBV13 and TRBJ1-2; TRBD1 might be the D (5 bases). Germline V lookup: CDR1 PRHDT, CDR2 FYEKMQ (reference sequence). Deletions cut 0 bases from V and 4 bases from J, with 6 bases between. The CDR3 covers 13 residues.

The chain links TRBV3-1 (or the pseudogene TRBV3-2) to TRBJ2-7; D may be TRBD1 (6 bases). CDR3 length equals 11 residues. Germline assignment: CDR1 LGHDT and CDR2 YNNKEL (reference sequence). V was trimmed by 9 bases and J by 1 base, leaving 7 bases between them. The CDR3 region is CARQGSYEQYF. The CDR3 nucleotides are TGTGCCAGGCAGGGGTCCTACGAGCAGTACTTC.

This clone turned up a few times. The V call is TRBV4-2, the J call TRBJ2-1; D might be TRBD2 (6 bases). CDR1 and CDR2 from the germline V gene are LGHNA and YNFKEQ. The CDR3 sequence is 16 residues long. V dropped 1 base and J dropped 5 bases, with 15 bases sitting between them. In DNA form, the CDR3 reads TGTGCCAGCAGCCAAGGCGGGGCTCCAACCAACAATGAGCAGTTCTTC. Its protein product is CASSQGGAPTNNEQFF.

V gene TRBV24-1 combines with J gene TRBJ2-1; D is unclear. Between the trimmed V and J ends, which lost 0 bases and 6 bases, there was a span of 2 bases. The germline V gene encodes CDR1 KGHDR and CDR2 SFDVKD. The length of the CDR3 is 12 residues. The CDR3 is CATSDLLNEQFF. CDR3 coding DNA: TGTGCCACCAGTGATTTGCTCAATGAGCAGTTCTTC.

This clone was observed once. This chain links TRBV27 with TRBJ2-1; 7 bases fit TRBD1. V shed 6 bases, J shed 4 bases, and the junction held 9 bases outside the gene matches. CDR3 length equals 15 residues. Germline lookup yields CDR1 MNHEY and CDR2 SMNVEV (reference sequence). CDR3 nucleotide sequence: TGTGCCAGCAGACAACAGGGGCCGGAGTACAATGAGCAGTTCTTC. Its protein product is CASRQQGPEYNEQFF.

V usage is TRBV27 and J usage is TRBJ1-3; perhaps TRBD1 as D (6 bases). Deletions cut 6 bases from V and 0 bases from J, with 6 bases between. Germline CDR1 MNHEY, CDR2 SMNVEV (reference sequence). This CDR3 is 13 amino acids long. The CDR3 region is CASRDSSGNTIYF. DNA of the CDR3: TGTGCCAGCAGGGACAGCTCTGGAAACACCATATATTTT.

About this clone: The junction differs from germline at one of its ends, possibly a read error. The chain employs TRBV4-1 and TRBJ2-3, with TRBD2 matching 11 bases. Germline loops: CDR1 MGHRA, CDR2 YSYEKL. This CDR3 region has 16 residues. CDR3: CASSQVTSGELDTQYF. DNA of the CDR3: TGCGCCAGCAGTCAAGTGACTAGCGGGGAACTGGATACGCAGTATTTT.

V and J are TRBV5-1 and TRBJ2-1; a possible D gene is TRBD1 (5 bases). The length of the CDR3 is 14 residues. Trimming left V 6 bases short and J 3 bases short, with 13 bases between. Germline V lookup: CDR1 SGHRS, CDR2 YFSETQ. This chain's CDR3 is CASNPDNFYNEQFF. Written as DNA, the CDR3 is TGCGCCAGCAACCCGGACAACTTCTACAATGAGCAGTTCTTC.

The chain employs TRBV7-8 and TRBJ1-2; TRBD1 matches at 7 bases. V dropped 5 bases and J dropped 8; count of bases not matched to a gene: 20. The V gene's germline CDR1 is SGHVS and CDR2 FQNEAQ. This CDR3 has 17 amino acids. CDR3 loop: CASSHNVDRVGYIGYTF. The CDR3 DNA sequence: TGTGCCAGCAGCCATAACGTAGACAGGGTTGGTTATATCGGCTACACCTTC.

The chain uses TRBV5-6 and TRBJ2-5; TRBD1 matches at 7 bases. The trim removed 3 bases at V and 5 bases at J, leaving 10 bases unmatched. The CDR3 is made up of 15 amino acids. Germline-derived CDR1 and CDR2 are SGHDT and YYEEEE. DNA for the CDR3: TGTGCCAGCAGCTCTTATCTGGGGACAGACGAGACCCAGTACTTC. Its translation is CASSSYLGTDETQYF.

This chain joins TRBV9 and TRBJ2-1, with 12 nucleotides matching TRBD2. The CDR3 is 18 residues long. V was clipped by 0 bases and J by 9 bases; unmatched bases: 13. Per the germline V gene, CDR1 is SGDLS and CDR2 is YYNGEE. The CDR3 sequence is CASSVEASGGALSSEQFF. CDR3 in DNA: TGTGCCAGCAGCGTAGAAGCTAGCGGGGGGGCCTTGAGTAGTGAGCAGTTCTTC.

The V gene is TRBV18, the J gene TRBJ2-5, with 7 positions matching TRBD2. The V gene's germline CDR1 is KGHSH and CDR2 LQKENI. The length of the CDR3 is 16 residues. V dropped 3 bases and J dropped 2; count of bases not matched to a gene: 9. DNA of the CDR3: TGTGCCAGCTCACCCCTCCCACTAGCGCGACAAGAGACCCAGTACTTC. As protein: CASSPLPLARQETQYF. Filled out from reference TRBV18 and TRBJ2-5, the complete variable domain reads NAGVMQNPRHLVRRRGQEARLRCSPMKGHSHVYWYRQLPEEGLKFMVYLQKENIIDESGMPKERFSAEFPKEGPSILRIQQVVRGDSAAYFCASSPLPLARQETQYFGPGTRLLVL.

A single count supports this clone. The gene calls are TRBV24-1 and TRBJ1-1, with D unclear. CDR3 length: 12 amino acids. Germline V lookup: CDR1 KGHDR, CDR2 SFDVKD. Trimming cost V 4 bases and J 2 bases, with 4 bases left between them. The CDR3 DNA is TGTGCCACCAGTGACGTCAACACTGAAGCTTTCTTT. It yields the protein CATSDVNTEAFF.

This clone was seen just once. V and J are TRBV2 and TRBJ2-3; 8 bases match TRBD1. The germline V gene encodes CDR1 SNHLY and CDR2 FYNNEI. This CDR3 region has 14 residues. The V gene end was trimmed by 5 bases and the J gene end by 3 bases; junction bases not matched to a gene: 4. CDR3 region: CASSPRTGTDTQYF. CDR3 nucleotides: TGTGCCAGCAGTCCTAGGACAGGGACAGATACGCAGTATTTT.

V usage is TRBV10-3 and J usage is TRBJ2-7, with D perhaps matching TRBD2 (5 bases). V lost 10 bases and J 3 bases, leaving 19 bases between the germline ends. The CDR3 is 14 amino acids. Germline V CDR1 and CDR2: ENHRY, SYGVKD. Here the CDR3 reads CATRGAGPGYEQYF. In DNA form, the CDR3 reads TGTGCCACGCGAGGTGCGGGCCCAGGCTACGAGCAGTACTTC.

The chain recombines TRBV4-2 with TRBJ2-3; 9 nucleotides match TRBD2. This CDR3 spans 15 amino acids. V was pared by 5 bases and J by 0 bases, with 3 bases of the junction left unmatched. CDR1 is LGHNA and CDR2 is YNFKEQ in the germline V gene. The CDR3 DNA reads TGTGCCAGCAGCAAGAGCGGGGGGAGCACAGATACGCAGTATTTT. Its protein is CASSKSGGSTDTQYF.

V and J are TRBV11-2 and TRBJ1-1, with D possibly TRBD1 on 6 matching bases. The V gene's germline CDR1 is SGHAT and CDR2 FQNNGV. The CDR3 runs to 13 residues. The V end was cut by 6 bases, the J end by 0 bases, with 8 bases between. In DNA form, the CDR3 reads TGTGCCAGCAGGGCAGGGGTGAACACTGAAGCTTTCTTT. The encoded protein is CASRAGVNTEAFF.

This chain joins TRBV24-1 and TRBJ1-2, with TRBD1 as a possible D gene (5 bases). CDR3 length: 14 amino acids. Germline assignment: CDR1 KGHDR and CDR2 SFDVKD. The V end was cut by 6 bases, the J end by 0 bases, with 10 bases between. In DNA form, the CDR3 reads TGTGCCACCAGTAGTCCAGGGTCTAACTATGGCTACACCTTC. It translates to CATSSPGSNYGYTF.

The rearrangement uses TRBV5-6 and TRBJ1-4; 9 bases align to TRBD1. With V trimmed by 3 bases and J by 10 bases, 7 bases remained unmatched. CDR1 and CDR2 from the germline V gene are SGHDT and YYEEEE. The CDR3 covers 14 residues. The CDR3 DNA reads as TGTGCCAGCAGCTGGGACAGGGAAGGCGCAAAACTGTTTTTT. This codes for CASSWDREGAKLFF.

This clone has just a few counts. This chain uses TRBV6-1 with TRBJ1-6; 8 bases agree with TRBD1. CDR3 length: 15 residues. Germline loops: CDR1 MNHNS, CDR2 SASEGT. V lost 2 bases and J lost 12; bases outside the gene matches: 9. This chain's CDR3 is CASSESGQGTGPLHF. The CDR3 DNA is TGTGCCAGCAGTGAAAGTGGACAAGGGACAGGACCCCTCCACTTT.

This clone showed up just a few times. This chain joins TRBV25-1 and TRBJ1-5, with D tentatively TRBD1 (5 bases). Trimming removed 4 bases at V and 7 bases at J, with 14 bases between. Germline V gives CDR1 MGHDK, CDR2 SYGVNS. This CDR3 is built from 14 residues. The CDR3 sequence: CASSGGGDFQPQHF. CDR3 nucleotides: TGTGCCAGCAGTGGCGGGGGGGATTTCCAGCCCCAGCATTTT.